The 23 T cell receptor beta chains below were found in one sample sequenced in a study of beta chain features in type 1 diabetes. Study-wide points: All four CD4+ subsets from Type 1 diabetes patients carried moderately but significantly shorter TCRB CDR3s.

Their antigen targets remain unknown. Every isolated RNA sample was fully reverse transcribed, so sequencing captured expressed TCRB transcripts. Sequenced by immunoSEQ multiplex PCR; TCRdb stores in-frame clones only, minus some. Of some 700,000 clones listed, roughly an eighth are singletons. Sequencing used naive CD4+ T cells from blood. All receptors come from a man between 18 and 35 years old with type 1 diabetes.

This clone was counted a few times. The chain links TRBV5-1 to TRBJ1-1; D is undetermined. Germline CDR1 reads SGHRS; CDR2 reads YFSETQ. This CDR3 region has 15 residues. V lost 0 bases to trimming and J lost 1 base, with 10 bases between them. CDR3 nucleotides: TGCGCCAGCAGCTTGGCCCGGGGTGAGAACACTGAAGCTTTCTTT. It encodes CASSLARGENTEAFF.

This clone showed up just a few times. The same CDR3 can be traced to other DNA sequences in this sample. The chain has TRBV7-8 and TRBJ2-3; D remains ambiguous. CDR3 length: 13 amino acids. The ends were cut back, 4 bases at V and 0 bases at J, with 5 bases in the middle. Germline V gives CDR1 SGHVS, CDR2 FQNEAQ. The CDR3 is CASSSASTDTQYF. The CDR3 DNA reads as TGTGCCAGCAGCTCTGCGAGCACAGATACGCAGTATTTT.

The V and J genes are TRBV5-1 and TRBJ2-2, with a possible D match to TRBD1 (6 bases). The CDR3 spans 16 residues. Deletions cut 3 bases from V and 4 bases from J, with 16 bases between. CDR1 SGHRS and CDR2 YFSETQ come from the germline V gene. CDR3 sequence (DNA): TGCGCCAGCAGCTCTCCCCCGGGACAAAGCACCGGGGAGCTGTTTTTT. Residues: CASSSPPGQSTGELFF.

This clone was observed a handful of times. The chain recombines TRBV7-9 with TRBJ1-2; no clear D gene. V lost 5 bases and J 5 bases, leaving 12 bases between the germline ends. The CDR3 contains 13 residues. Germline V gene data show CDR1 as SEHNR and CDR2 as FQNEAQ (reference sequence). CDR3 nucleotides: TGTGCCAGCAGCGGAGAGGGCGGTTATGGCTACACCTTC. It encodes CASSGEGGYGYTF.

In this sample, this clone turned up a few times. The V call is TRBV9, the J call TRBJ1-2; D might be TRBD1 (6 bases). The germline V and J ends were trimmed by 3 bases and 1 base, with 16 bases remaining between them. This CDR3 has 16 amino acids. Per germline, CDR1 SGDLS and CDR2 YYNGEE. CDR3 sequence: CASSGSGGLGNYGYTF. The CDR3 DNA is TGTGCCAGCAGCGGTAGCGGGGGCCTTGGTAACTATGGCTACACCTTC.

The DNA of the CDR3 is TGTGCCAGTAGTGCTCCGGGACAGGGACTAAATGAGCAGTTCTTC. It codes for CASSAPGQGLNEQFF. The rearrangement links TRBV19 to TRBJ2-1, with 9 bases aligning to TRBD1. Germline V gene data show CDR1 as LNHDA and CDR2 as SQIVND (reference sequence). V dropped 5 bases and J dropped 7; count of bases not matched to a gene: 9. This CDR3 spans 15 amino acids.

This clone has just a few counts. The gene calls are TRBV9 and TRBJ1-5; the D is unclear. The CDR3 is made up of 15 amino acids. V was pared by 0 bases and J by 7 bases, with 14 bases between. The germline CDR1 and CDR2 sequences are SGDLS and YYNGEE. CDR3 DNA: TGTGCCAGCAGCGTAGATGGGAATGAGCGGCAGCCCCAGCATTTT. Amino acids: CASSVDGNERQPQHF.

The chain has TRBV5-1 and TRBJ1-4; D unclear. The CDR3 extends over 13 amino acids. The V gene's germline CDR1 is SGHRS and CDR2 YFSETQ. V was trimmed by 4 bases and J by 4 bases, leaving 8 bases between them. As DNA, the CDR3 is TGCGCCAGCAGCATCGAGGGTAATGAAAAACTGTTTTTT. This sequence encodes CASSIEGNEKLFF.

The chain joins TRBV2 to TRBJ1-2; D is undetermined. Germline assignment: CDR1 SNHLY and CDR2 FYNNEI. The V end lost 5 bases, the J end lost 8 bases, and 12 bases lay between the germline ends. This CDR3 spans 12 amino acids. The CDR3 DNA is TGTGCCAGCAGTTTCGACGTCGCAGGCTACACCTTC. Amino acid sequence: CASSFDVAGYTF. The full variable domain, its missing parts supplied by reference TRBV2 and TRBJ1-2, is EPEVTQTPSHQVTQMGQEVILRCVPISNHLYFYWYRQILGQKVEFLVSFYNNEISEKSEIFDDQFSVERPDGSNFTLKIRSTKLEDSAMYFCASSFDVAGYTFGSGTRLTVV.

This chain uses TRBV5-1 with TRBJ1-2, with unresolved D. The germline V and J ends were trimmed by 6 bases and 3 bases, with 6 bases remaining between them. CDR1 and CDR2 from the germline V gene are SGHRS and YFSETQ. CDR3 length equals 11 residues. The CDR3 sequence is CASTDHYGYTF. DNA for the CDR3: TGCGCCAGCACGGACCACTATGGCTACACCTTC.

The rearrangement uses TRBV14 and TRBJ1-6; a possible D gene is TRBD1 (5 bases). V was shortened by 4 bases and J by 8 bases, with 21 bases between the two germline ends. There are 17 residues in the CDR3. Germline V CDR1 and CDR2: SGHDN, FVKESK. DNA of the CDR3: TGTGCCAGCAGCCGGCCAGGTGCGGGGGTTAAGGATTCACCCCTCCACTTT. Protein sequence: CASSRPGAGVKDSPLHF.

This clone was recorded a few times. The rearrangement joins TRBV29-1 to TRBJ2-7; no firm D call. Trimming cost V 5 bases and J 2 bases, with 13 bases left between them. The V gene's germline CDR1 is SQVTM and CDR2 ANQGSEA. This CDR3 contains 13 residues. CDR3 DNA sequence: TGCAGCGTTATACGGGTCGCTACCTACGAGCAGTACTTC. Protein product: CSVIRVATYEQYF.

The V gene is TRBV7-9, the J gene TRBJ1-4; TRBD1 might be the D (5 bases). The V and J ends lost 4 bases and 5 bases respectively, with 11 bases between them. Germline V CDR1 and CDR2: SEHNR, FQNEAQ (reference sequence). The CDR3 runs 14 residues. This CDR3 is CASSSGRSNEKLFF. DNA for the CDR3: TGTGCCAGCAGCTCGGGACGGTCGAATGAAAAACTGTTTTTT.

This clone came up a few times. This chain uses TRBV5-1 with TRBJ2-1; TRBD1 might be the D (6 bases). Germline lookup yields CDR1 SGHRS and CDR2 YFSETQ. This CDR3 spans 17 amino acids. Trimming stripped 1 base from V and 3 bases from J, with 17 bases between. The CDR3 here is CASSLNDRTAYYNEQFF. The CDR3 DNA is TGCGCCAGCAGCTTGAATGATAGGACAGCCTACTACAATGAGCAGTTCTTC.

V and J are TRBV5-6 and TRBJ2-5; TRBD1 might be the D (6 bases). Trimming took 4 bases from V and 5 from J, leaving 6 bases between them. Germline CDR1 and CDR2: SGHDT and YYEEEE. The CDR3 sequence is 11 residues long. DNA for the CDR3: TGTGCCAGCAGCGACAGGGAGACCCAGTACTTC. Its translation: CASSDRETQYF. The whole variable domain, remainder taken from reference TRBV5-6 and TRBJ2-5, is DAGVTQSPTHLIKTRGQQVTLRCSPKSGHDTVSWYQQALGQGPQFIFQYYEEEERQRGNFPDRFSGHQFPNYSSELNVNALLLGDSALYLCASSDRETQYFGPGTRLLVL.

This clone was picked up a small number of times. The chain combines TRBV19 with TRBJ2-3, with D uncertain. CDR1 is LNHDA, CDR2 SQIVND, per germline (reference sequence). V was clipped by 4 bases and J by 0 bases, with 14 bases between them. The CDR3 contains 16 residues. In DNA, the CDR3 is TGTGCCAGTAGTAGCGGCTATTTATCTAGCACAGATACGCAGTATTTT. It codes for CASSSGYLSSTDTQYF. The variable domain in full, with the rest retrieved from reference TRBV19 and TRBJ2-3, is DGGITQSPKYLFRKEGQNVTLSCEQNLNHDAMYWYRQDPGQGLRLIYYSQIVNDFQKGDIAEGYSVSREKKESFPLTVTSAQKNPTAFYLCASSSGYLSSTDTQYFGPGTRLTVL.

CDR3 amino acids: CASSKETVYNEQFF. The CDR3 nucleotides read TGTGCCAGTAGTAAGGAGACAGTTTACAATGAGCAGTTCTTC. V usage is TRBV19 and J usage is TRBJ2-1, with D perhaps TRBD1 (5 bases). This CDR3 comprises 14 residues. V shed 4 bases and J shed 4 bases, with 11 bases lying between them. Germline CDR1 LNHDA, CDR2 SQIVND (reference sequence).

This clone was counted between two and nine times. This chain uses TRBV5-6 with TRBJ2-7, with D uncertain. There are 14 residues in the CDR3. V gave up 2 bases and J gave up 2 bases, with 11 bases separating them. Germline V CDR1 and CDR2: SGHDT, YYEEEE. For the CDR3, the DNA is TGTGCCAGCAGCTTTGGAGTCCCTACCTACGAGCAGTACTTC. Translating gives CASSFGVPTYEQYF.

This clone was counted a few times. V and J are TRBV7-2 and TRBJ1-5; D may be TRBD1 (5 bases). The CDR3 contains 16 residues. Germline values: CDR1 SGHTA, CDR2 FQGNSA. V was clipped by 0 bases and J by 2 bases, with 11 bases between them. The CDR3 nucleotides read TGTGCCAGCAGCTTAGCGATGGGGGTCCGCAATCAGCCCCAGCATTTT. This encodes CASSLAMGVRNQPQHF.

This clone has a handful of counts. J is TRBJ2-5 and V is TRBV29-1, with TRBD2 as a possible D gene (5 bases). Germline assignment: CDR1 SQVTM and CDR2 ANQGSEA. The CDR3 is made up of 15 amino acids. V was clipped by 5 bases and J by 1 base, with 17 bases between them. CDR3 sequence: CSVRNHLALQETQYF. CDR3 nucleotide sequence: TGCAGCGTTCGAAATCACCTAGCCCTCCAAGAGACCCAGTACTTC.

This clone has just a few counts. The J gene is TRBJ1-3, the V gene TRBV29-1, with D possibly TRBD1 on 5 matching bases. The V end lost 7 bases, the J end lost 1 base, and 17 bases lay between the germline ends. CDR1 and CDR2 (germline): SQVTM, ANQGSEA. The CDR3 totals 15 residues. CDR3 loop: CSAGTQLGSGNTIYF. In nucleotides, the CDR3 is TGCAGCGCCGGGACCCAATTGGGTTCTGGAAACACCATATATTTT.

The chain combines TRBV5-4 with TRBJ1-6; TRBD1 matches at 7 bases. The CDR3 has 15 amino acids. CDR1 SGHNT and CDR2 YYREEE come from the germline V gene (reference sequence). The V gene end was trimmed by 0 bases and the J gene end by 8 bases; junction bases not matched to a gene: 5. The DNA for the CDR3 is TGTGCCAGCAGCTTGGAGGGCAGGGGGTATTCACCCCTCCACTTT. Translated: CASSLEGRGYSPLHF.

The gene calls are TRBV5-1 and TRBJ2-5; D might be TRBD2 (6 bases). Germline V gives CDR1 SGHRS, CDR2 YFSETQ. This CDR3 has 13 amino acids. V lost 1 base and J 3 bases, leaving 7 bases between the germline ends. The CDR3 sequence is CASSLWGEETQYF. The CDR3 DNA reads TGCGCCAGCAGCTTGTGGGGGGAAGAGACCCAGTACTTC.